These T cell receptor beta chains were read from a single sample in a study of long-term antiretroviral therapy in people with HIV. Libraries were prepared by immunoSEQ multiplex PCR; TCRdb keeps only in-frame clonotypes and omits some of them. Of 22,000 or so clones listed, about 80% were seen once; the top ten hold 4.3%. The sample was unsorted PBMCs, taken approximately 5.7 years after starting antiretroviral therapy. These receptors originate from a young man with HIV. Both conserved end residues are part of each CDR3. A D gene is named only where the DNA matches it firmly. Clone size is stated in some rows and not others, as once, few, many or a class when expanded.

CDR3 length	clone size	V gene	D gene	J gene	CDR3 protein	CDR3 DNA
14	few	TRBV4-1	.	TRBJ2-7	CASSQIAASYEQYF	TGCGCCAGCAGCCAAATCGCGGCTTCCTACGAGCAGTACTTC
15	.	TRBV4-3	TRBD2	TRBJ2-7	CASSQDGLAGYEQYF	TGCGCCAGCAGCCAAGATGGACTAGCAGGTTACGAGCAGTACTTC
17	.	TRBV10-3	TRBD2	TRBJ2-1	CAISRTSGGSSYNEQFF	TGTGCCATCAGCCGGACTAGCGGGGGGTCCTCCTACAATGAGCAGTTCTTC
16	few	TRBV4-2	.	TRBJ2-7	CASSPAGREVAYEQYF	TGTGCCAGCAGCCCGGCCGGGAGAGAGGTGGCATACGAGCAGTACTTC
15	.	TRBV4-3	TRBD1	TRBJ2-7	CASSLRDRGPYEQYF	TGCGCCAGCAGCCTCCGGGACAGGGGACCCTACGAGCAGTACTTC
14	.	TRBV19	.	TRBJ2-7	CASSIAQNSYEQYF	TGTGCCAGTAGTATAGCTCAAAACTCCTACGAGCAGTACTTC
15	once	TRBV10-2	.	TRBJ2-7	CASSNPGKYTYEQYF	TGCGCCAGCAGTAATCCCGGGAAATACACCTACGAGCAGTACTTC
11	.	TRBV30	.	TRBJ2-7	CAWKRNYEQYF	TGTGCCTGGAAACGGAACTACGAGCAGTACTTC
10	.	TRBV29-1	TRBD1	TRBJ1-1	CSVQDRGAFF	TGCAGCGTCCAGGACAGGGGCGCTTTCTTT
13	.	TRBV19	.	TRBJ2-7	CASSHGATYEQYF	TGTGCCAGTAGCCATGGGGCTACCTACGAGCAGTACTTC
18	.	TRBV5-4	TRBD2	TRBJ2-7	CASSQDKPLAGDGYEQYF	TGCGCCAGCAGCCAAGACAAACCCCTAGCGGGAGATGGATACGAGCAGTACTTC
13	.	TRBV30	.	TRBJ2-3	CAWSSGPTDTQYF	TGTGCCTGGAGTTCGGGGCCCACAGATACGCAGTATTTT
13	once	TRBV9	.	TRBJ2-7	CASSATHKDEQYF	TGTGCCAGCAGCGCAACCCACAAGGACGAGCAGTACTTC
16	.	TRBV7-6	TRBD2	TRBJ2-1	CASSLPRTSGRVVQFF	TGTGCCAGCAGCTTACCAAGGACTAGCGGGAGAGTGGTGCAGTTCTTC
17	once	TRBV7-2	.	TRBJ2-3	CASSLGVSPRGTDTQYF	TGTGCCAGCAGCTTAGGGGTTTCGCCCAGGGGCACAGATACGCAGTATTTT
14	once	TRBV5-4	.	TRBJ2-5	CASSFQGLQETQYF	TGTGCCAGCAGCTTTCAGGGGCTCCAAGAGACCCAGTACTTC
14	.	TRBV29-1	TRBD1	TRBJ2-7	CSATTGSYPYEQYF	TGCAGCGCCACGACAGGGTCCTATCCCTACGAGCAGTACTTC
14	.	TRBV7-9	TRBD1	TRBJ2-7	CASSRQGAIYEQYF	TGTGCCAGCAGCCGACAGGGGGCTATCTACGAGCAGTACTTC
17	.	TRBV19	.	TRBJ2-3	CASSMFRSPAVADTQYF	TGTGCCAGTAGTATGTTTCGGAGCCCGGCCGTCGCAGATACGCAGTATTTT
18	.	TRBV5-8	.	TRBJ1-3	CASSWPGVGVRSGNTIYF	TGTGCCAGCAGCTGGCCGGGGGTAGGGGTAAGATCTGGAAACACCATATATTTT
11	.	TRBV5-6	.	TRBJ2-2	CASSSPRELFF	TGTGCCAGCAGCTCCCCCAGGGAGCTGTTTTTT
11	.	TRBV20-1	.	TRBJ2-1	CGPTSSNEQFF	TGCGGACCGACTAGTAGCAATGAGCAGTTCTTC
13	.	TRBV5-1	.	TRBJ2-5	CASSIQGQETQYF	TGCGCCAGCAGCATTCAAGGGCAAGAGACCCAGTACTTC
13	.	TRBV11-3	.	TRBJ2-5	CASSFRAQETQYF	TGTGCCAGCAGCTTTCGGGCCCAAGAGACCCAGTACTTC
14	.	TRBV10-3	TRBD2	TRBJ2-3	CAISGTSGTDTQYF	TGTGCCATCAGCGGGACTAGCGGGACAGATACGCAGTATTTT
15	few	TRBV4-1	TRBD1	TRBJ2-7	CASSQEAGGTYEQYF	TGCGCCAGCAGCCAAGAGGCAGGGGGCACCTACGAGCAGTACTTC
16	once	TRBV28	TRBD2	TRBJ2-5	CASSGNAGGPVETQYF	TGTGCCAGCAGTGGAAACGCGGGGGGGCCGGTAGAGACCCAGTACTTC
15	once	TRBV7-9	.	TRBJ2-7	CASSPPDAPPYEQYF	TGTGCCAGCAGCCCACCGGACGCACCTCCCTACGAGCAGTACTTC
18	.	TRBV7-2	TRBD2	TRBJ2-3	CASRDTSGSLKRTDTQYF	TGTGCCAGCAGGGATACTAGCGGGAGCCTTAAACGCACAGATACGCAGTATTTT
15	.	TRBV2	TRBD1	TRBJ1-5	CASGGTGSGNQPQHF	TGTGCCAGCGGTGGGACAGGCTCAGGCAATCAGCCCCAGCATTTT
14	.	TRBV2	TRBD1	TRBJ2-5	CASSRDRQQESQYF	TGTGCCAGCAGTAGGGACAGACAACAAGAGTCCCAGTACTTC
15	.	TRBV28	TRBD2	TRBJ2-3	CASSSSGRAADTQYF	TGTGCCAGCAGTTCCAGCGGGAGGGCCGCAGATACGCAGTATTTT
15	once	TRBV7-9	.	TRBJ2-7	CASSPVAGRSYEQYF	TGTGCCAGCAGCCCCGTGGCAGGCCGCTCCTACGAGCAGTACTTC
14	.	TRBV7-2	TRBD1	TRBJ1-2	CVSSLDRGSDGYTF	TGTGTCAGCAGCTTAGACAGGGGGTCGGATGGCTACACCTTC
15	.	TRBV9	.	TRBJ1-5	CASSVTAWGDQPQHF	TGTGCCAGCAGCGTAACCGCGTGGGGGGATCAGCCCCAGCATTTT
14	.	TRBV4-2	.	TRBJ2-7	CASSQEPVLYEQYF	TGTGCCAGCAGCCAAGAACCGGTACTGTACGAGCAGTACTTC
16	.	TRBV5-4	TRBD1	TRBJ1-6	CASSSLQGQGSSPLHF	TGTGCCAGCAGCTCCCTCCAGGGACAGGGGTCTTCACCCCTCCACTTT
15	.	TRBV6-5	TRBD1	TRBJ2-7	CASSYQSGGFYEQYF	TGTGCCAGCAGTTACCAATCAGGGGGATTCTACGAGCAGTACTTC
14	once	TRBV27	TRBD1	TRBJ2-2	CASTWTGDTGELFF	TGTGCCAGCACCTGGACAGGGGACACCGGGGAGCTGTTTTTT
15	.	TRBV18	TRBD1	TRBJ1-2	CASAPGQGSIYGYTF	TGTGCCAGCGCGCCGGGACAGGGGAGTATCTATGGCTACACCTTC
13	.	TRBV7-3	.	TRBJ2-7	CASSLTRGHEQYF	TGTGCCAGCAGCTTAACCCGGGGCCACGAGCAGTACTTC
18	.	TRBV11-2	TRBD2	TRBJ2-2	CASSPGTSGTTNTGELFF	TGTGCCAGCAGCCCCGGGACTAGCGGGACAACGAACACCGGGGAGCTGTTTTTT
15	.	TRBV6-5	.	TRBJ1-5	CASSARGWGNQPQHF	TGTGCCAGCAGTGCAAGGGGTTGGGGCAATCAGCCCCAGCATTTT
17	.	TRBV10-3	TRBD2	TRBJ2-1	CAISSTSAAGSYNEQFF	TGTGCCATCAGCTCGACTAGCGCCGCTGGGTCCTACAATGAGCAGTTCTTC
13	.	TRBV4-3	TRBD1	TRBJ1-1	CASSRTGSTEAFF	TGCGCCAGCAGCCGGACAGGGTCCACTGAAGCTTTCTTT
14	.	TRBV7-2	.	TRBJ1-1	CASSLGRQAGRAFF	TGTGCCAGCAGCTTAGGCAGACAGGCCGGGAGAGCTTTCTTT
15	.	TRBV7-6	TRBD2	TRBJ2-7	CASSLFRGRGYEQYF	TGTGCCAGCAGCTTATTCCGCGGGAGAGGCTACGAGCAGTACTTC
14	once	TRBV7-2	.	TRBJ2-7	CASRDTGTPMEQYF	TGTGCCAGCAGGGATACAGGGACCCCTATGGAGCAGTACTTC
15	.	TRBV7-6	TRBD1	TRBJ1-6	CASSFGQGANSPLHF	TGTGCCAGCAGCTTTGGACAGGGGGCAAATTCACCCCTCCACTTT
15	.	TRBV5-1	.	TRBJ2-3	CASSSGDKSTDTQYF	TGCGCCAGCAGCTCAGGGGATAAGAGCACAGATACGCAGTATTTT
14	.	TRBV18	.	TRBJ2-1	CASSPRGSYNEQFF	TGTGCCAGCTCACCCCGGGGCTCCTACAATGAGCAGTTCTTC
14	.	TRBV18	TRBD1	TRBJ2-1	CASSPGTGNNEQFF	TGTGCCAGCTCACCAGGGACAGGTAACAATGAGCAGTTCTTC
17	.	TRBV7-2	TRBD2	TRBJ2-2	CASSPPRLAGVTGELFF	TGTGCCAGCAGCCCCCCACGACTAGCGGGAGTGACCGGGGAGCTGTTTTTT
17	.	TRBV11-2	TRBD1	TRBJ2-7	CASSPAPGRTGEYEQYF	TGTGCCAGCAGCCCCGCCCCTGGTCGGACAGGGGAATACGAGCAGTACTTC
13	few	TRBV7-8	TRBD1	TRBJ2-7	CASSLTQGDEQYF	TGTGCCAGCAGCTTGACACAGGGGGACGAGCAGTACTTC
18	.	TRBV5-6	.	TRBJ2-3	CASSSILREIRTTDTQYF	TGTGCCAGCAGCTCCATACTCCGGGAGATAAGAACCACAGATACGCAGTATTTT
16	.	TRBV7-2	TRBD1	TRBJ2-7	CASSLAPRQGGYEQYF	TGTGCCAGCAGCTTAGCGCCGAGACAGGGGGGCTACGAGCAGTACTTC
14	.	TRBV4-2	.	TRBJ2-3	CASSQELEGQTQYF	TGTGCCAGCAGCCAAGAGTTAGAAGGTCAGACGCAGTATTTT
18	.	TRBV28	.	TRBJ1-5	CASSPILDSAGFDQPQHF	TGTGCCAGCAGTCCAATATTAGACAGCGCTGGGTTTGATCAGCCCCAGCATTTT